Listed below are T cell receptor beta chains from one sample, sequenced in a study of shared clonotypes between healthy human individuals. Repertoires were generated with immunoSEQ multiplex PCR, while TCRdb's copy carries only in-frame clones and drops some. The profile shows some 2.3 million clones, approximately 93% of them singletons. Sequencing was done on a sample of naive CD4+ T cells from PBMCs. Receptor source: a man between 18 and 29 years old in good health. Some clones in this sample may be carry-over from other donors' samples. CDR3s include the opening cysteine and the closing phenylalanine or tryptophan.

TRBJ2-5 TRBV11-2 CASSSRGGSGETQYF
TRBJ2-1 TRBV4-2 CASSQADSYNEQFF
TRBJ2-2 TRBV14 CASSHLGGRPNTGELFF
TRBJ2-3 TRBV7-3 CASSYAQTTDTQYF
TRBJ1-5 TRBV10-3 CAISENVGNNQPQHF
TRBJ2-1 TRBV12-5 CASGLGSTMFDEQFF
TRBJ1-1 TRBV20-1 CSATGTEAFF
TRBJ2-7 TRBV11-2 CASNFFPGAYEQYF
TRBJ2-1 TRBV7-2 CASSLGQIIYNEQFF
TRBJ1-2 TRBV7-8 CASSPKDNIANYGYTF
TRBJ2-1 TRBV19 CASSSSGGSYNEQFF
TRBJ2-7 TRBV5-1 CASSGRGWSYEQYF
TRBJ2-3 TRBV9 CASSVLAGGSPDTQYF
TRBJ1-1 TRBV7-9 CASSSYQGWAFF